This T cell receptor (beta chain) appears in the sequencing data of a study of shared clonotypes between healthy human individuals. The study's findings and limits: Compared with clonotypes that all four donors shared, non-shared clonotypes had lower generation probabilities.

Points on this clone: Its cognate antigen is unknown.

V was shortened by 5 bases and J by 0 bases, with 8 bases between the two germline ends. Germline V CDR1 and CDR2: GTSNPN, SVGIG (reference sequence). The CDR3 sequence is 13 residues long. The genomic DNA of each subset was split evenly across several immunoSEQ plates. Study processing details: With immunoSEQ giving junction-only sequences and no quality scores, filtering differed. Produced via immunoSEQ multiplex PCR; TCRdb's table is partial and in-frame only. The V and J calls and clone size are taken from that table; D and trimming were inferred from the DNA. This table has approximately 810,000 clones, over 90% appearing once. The naive CD8 subset, CD45RO-negative cells positively selected for CCR7, excluded terminally differentiated effector memory CD45RA+ cells.

The chain carries TRBV30 and TRBJ2-1, with D possibly TRBD2 on 5 matching bases. The sequenced sample was naive CD8+ T cells sorted from blood. The clonotype originates from a man aged 25-45 years in good health. The CDR3 nucleotides are TGTGCCTGGGGAGCGGCCTCCTACAATGAGCAGTTCTTC. Its translation is CAWGAASYNEQFF.